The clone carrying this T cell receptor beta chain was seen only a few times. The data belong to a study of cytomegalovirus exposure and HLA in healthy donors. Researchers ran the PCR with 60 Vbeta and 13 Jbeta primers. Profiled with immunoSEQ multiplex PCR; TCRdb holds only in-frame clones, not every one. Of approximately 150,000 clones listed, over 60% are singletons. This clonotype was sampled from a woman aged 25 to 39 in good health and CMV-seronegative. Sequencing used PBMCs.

CDR3 protein: CASSFVPSSTDTQYF. Here the CDR3 DNA reads TGTGCCAGCAGCTTCGTCCCTAGTAGCACAGATACGCAGTATTTT. The chain carries TRBV5-6 and TRBJ2-3, with D unresolved. Germline loops: CDR1 SGHDT, CDR2 YYEEEE. This CDR3 has 15 amino acids. Trimming pared 2 bases from V and 0 bases from J, leaving 10 bases between.